The 9 T cell receptor beta chains below all came from one sample that was sequenced in a study of T cell clusters in autoimmune cytopenias. Multiplex touch-down PCR amplified TRB using TRB-A and TRB-B pools in one tube. TCRdb processed the multiplex PCR reads again and assigns one entry to each CDR3 protein, with no DNA. Here the sample table reports some 1,600 distinct CDR3 sequences. TRB was amplified from about 270 ng of peripheral blood genomic DNA per sample. These sequences were also reported in another study, on T cell repertoires in aging, cancer and after chemotherapy.

Specimen: peripheral blood. These receptors were obtained from a human donor in good health.

This clonotype ranks as large (0.1 to 1%) in terms of frequency. V is TRBV12-3 or TRBV12-4 and J is TRBJ2-3; TCRdb calls TRBD2, which cannot be checked without DNA. CDR3 length equals 16 residues. CDR3 region: CASSFSGGGSPDTQYF.

V usage is TRBV4-1 and J usage is TRBJ1-5. The germline V gene encodes CDR1 MGHRA and CDR2 YSYEKL. CDR3 size: 15 residues. CDR3 protein: CASSQGEISNQPQHF.

This clonotype is identified as medium-sized from frequency. V is TRBV5-1 and J is TRBJ1-6. The germline gives CDR1 SGHRS, CDR2 YFSETQ. The CDR3 spans 16 residues. The CDR3 is CASSLDQSSYNSPLHF. Filled out from reference TRBV5-1 and TRBJ1-6, the complete variable domain reads KAGVTQTPRYLIKTRGQQVTLSCSPISGHRSVSWYQQTPGQGLQFLFEYFSETQRNKGNFPGRFSGRQFSNSRSEMNVSTLELGDSALYLCASSLDQSSYNSPLHFGNGTRLTVT.

This clonotype ranks as large in terms of frequency. The chain employs TRBV29-1 and TRBJ2-1. This CDR3 is built from 11 residues. Per germline, CDR1 SQVTM and CDR2 ANQGSEA. The chain's CDR3 is CSVENYNEQFF.

In terms of frequency, this clonotype is large. The genes are TRBV6-5 and TRBJ2-7; the TCRdb D gene call, TRBD2, has no DNA to confirm it. Germline CDR1 reads MNHEY; CDR2 reads SVGAGI. The CDR3 length is 15 residues. The CDR3 here is CASSSTREGSYEQYF.

V and J are TRBV7-3 and TRBJ2-7; TCRdb picks TRBD1, but there is no DNA to check that call. The CDR3 contains 13 residues. CDR1 and CDR2 from the germline V gene are SGHTA and FQGTGA. The CDR3 loop reads CASSRDRSGEQYF. The variable domain in full, with the rest retrieved from reference TRBV7-3 and TRBJ2-7, is GAGVSQTPSNKVTEKGKYVELRCDPISGHTALYWYRQSLGQGPEFLIYFQGTGAADDSGLPNDRFFAVRPEGSVSTLKIQRTERGDSAVYLCASSRDRSGEQYFGPGTRLTVT.

In terms of frequency, this clonotype is large. The gene calls are TRBV19 and TRBJ2-1; TCRdb's assignment of TRBD2 cannot be checked, as there is no DNA. Germline CDR1 reads LNHDA; CDR2 reads SQIVND (reference sequence). CDR3 size: 13 residues. The CDR3 spells CASSIVSGNEQFF.

This clonotype registers medium-sized by frequency. The chain joins TRBV5-1 to TRBJ1-2; without DNA, the TCRdb call of TRBD1 cannot be checked. CDR1 SGHRS and CDR2 YFSETQ come from the germline V gene. The length of the CDR3 is 14 residues. CDR3: CASSGGTGYYGYTF.

This clonotype registers large (0.1 to 1%) by frequency. The V gene is TRBV6-1, the J gene TRBJ2-3. This CDR3 has 11 amino acids. Germline V gives CDR1 MNHNS, CDR2 SASEGT. The CDR3 here is CASSAADTQYF.